The 5 T cell receptor beta chains below come from one sample, sequenced in a study of T cells in tumors after PD-1 blockade. Using immunoSEQ multiplex PCR, the repertoire was profiled, and TCRdb retains in-frame clones only, with some absent. The sample yields about 4,900 clones, about 72% seen once. Sequencing was performed on tumor tissue, taken before anti-PD-1 treatment. The receptors derive from a human donor with cutaneous squamous cell carcinoma.

Only a few counts were recorded for this clone. This chain connects TRBV30 to TRBJ2-7; the match to TRBD1 covers 8 bases. In germline, CDR1 is GTSNPN, CDR2 SVGIG (reference sequence). V lost 0 bases, J lost 5 bases, and 3 bases stayed unmatched. The CDR3 has 13 amino acids. DNA for the CDR3: TGTGCCTGGAGTGTTGACAGGGGACACGAGCAGTACTTC. Translated, it gives CAWSVDRGHEQYF.

The chain combines TRBV14 with TRBJ2-7; D unresolved. CDR3 size: 14 residues. CDR1 is SGHDN and CDR2 is FVKESK in the germline V gene. Trimming stripped 1 base from V and 2 bases from J, with 9 bases between. This CDR3 reads CASSQVAGPYEQYF. The CDR3 region has the DNA TGTGCCAGCAGCCAAGTGGCAGGACCCTACGAGCAGTACTTC.

The genes are TRBV12-3 or TRBV12-4 and TRBJ1-1; D is possibly TRBD1 (5 bases). CDR3 length: 13 residues. V lost 2 bases and J lost 4, with 8 bases in between. In DNA, the CDR3 is TGTGCCAGCAGTTTACCGGGGGGCACTGAAGCTTTCTTT. Translating gives CASSLPGGTEAFF.

This chain links TRBV25-1 with TRBJ1-2; TRBD1 is a possible D gene (5 bases). The germline V gene has CDR1 MGHDK and CDR2 SYGVNS. This CDR3 is built from 14 residues. The ends were cut back, 4 bases at V and 0 bases at J, with 9 bases in the middle. The CDR3 protein is CASSARVANYGYTF. CDR3 nucleotides: TGTGCCAGCAGTGCCAGGGTAGCTAACTATGGCTACACCTTC.

This chain joins TRBV7-6 and TRBJ2-3; D gene ambiguous. Trimming cost V 5 bases and J 8 bases, with 14 bases left between them. This CDR3 contains 13 residues. Per germline, CDR1 SGHVS and CDR2 FNYEAQ. CDR3 sequence reads: CASSDENFFTQYF. DNA of the CDR3: TGTGCCAGCAGCGACGAAAACTTTTTTACGCAGTATTTT.